This entry lists 28 T cell receptor beta chains sequenced from one sample in a study of T cell clonality in common variable immunodeficiency. Produced via immunoSEQ multiplex PCR; TCRdb's table is partial and in-frame only. Observed in the sample are 35,000 to 55,000 clones, none of them singletons. Sample: peripheral blood mononuclear cells. These receptors were collected from a person aged 18 to 75 in good health.

This clone showed up many times. Read data end 3 residues before the CDR3 end; the end is taken from the germline J gene. The chain combines TRBV5-1 with TRBJ1-1, with D possibly being TRBD1 (5 bases). Looked up from germline, CDR1 is SGHRS and CDR2 is YFSETQ. Trimming took 3 bases from V and 2 from J, leaving 11 bases between them. The CDR3 contains 14 residues. Incomplete CDR3 DNA: TGCGCCAGCAGCTCACAGGTTTATAACACTGAA. Its protein is CASSSQVYNTE. From start to end, the CDR3 is CASSSQVYNTEAFF.

This clone came up many times. The observed sequence ends 3 residues before the CDR3 terminus, with the missing tail filled in from the germline J gene. The chain couples TRBV27 to TRBJ1-2; weak D call: TRBD1 (5 bases). Germline V gene sequence: CDR1 MNHEY, CDR2 SMNVEV (reference sequence). The CDR3 totals 13 residues. The sequenced part of the CDR3 DNA is TGTGCCAGCAGTCCGCTCGAGGGGCTGGGC. This translates into CASSPLEGLG. The whole CDR3 protein is CASSPLEGLGYTF.

This clone occurred many times. The read terminates 3 residues before the CDR3 end, so the remaining end is supplied by the germline J gene. V is TRBV7-9 and J is TRBJ2-1, with D perhaps matching TRBD1 or TRBD2 (5 bases each). Trimming took 0 bases from V and 4 from J, leaving 7 bases between them. There are 14 residues in the CDR3. Looked up from germline, CDR1 is SEHNR and CDR2 is FQNEAQ (reference sequence). The sequenced part of the CDR3 DNA is TGTGCCAGCAGCTTAGCCGAGGGGTACAATGAG. This codes for CASSLAEGYNE. The CDR3 in its entirety is CASSLAEGYNEQFF.

There are many counts of this clone. The read ends 3 residues shy of where the CDR3 ends; the end is completed using the germline J gene. The V gene is TRBV4-1, the J gene TRBJ2-7; 13 positions match TRBD2. This CDR3 spans 16 amino acids. The J segment lost 4 bases and the V segment lost 3 bases, leaving 6 bases of the junction unmatched. Per the germline V gene, CDR1 is MGHRA and CDR2 is YSYEKL. CDR3 amino acids: CASSHGGLAGAYEQYF. CDR3 DNA (partial): TGCGCCAGCAGCCATGGTGGACTAGCGGGGGCTTACGAG.

This clone has ten or more counts. The read stops 3 residues short of the end of the CDR3; the missing end is completed from the germline J gene. The chain employs TRBV19 and TRBJ2-5, with 10 positions matching TRBD2. The germline CDR1 and CDR2 sequences are LNHDA and SQIVND (reference sequence). With 5 bases clipped from V and 2 bases from J, the junction kept 5 bases outside the gene matches. This CDR3 has 15 amino acids. This chain's CDR3 is CASSLLAGVQETQYF. The sequenced CDR3 bases are TGTGCCAGTAGTTTGCTAGCGGGGGTACAAGAGACC.

The table lists this clone with many counts. The CDR3 reads CSARAGGDWGNQPQHF. The CDR3 DNA, read in part, is TGCAGTGCTAGAGCAGGGGGCGATTGGGGCAATCAGCCC. The chain links TRBV20-1 to TRBJ1-5; 8 nucleotides align to TRBD1. Sequencing ends 3 residues short of the CDR3 end; the germline J gene provides the rest. With 1 base clipped from V and 2 bases from J, the junction kept 7 bases outside the gene matches. Germline V gene lookup returns CDR1 DFQATT and CDR2 SNEGSKA (reference sequence). The CDR3 is made up of 16 amino acids.

There are many counts of this clone. The missing CDR3 end, 3 residues past where the read stops, is filled in from the germline J gene. This chain connects TRBV7-3 to TRBJ2-1; D may correspond to TRBD1 or TRBD2 (5 bases each). Germline CDR1 and CDR2: SGHTA and FQGTGA. The CDR3 has 13 residues. The V and J ends lost 5 bases and 6 bases respectively, with 11 bases between them. The sequenced part of the CDR3 DNA is TGTGCCAGCAGCCGCCTGAGGGGCAATGAG. Residues: CASSRLRGNE. The whole CDR3 sequence is CASSRLRGNEQFF.

In its sample, this clone was seen many times. The read ends 3 residues before the CDR3 terminus; that terminus is restored from the germline J gene. The chain uses TRBV5-6 and TRBJ1-2; 8 bases are a match to TRBD1. Germline lookup yields CDR1 SGHDT and CDR2 YYEEEE. Trimming cost V 0 bases and J 4 bases; bases outside gene matches: 2. The CDR3 loop spans 14 amino acids. The CDR3 sequence: CASSLGDRGYGYTF. Incomplete CDR3 DNA: TGTGCCAGCAGCTTGGGAGACAGGGGCTATGGC. The full variable domain, rest sourced from reference TRBV5-6 and TRBJ1-2, is DAGVTQSPTHLIKTRGQQVTLRCSPKSGHDTVSWYQQALGQGPQFIFQYYEEEERQRGNFPDRFSGHQFPNYSSELNVNALLLGDSALYLCASSLGDRGYGYTFGSGTRLTVV.

This clone was seen many times. The read terminates 3 residues before the CDR3 end, so the remaining end is supplied by the germline J gene. V usage is TRBV7-8 and J usage is TRBJ1-1; weak D call: TRBD1 (5 bases). Trimming cost V 2 bases and J 2 bases, with 15 bases left between them. CDR3 length: 16 amino acids. Germline V gene data show CDR1 as SGHVS and CDR2 as FQNEAQ. CDR3 DNA (partial): TGTGCCAGCAGCTTAAGAGGCGCAGGGTACAACACTGAA. Protein sequence: CASSLRGAGYNTE. The whole CDR3 sequence reads CASSLRGAGYNTEAFF. Supplemented by reference TRBV7-8 and TRBJ1-1, the full variable domain reads GAGVSQSPRYKVAKRGQDVALRCDPISGHVSLFWYQQALGQGPEFLTYFQNEAQLDKSGLPSDRFFAERPEGSVSTLKIQRTQQEDSAVYLCASSLRGAGYNTEAFFGQGTRLTVV.

This clone was counted at least ten times. From the germline J gene comes the end of the CDR3, since the read stops 3 residues before it. This chain joins TRBV29-1 and TRBJ2-1; D might be TRBD1 (5 bases). The CDR3 is 13 amino acids. Germline CDR1 reads SQVTM; CDR2 reads ANQGSEA. Trimming stripped 4 bases from V and 6 bases from J, with 13 bases between. CDR3 residues: CSVGQFVGNEQFF. The sequenced CDR3 bases are TGCAGCGTTGGACAGTTCGTTGGCAATGAG.

This clone was detected ten times or more. The read falls 3 residues short of the CDR3 end, and the missing part is taken from the germline J gene. The chain couples TRBV7-2 to TRBJ2-7; 10 nucleotides match TRBD1. Germline values: CDR1 SGHTA, CDR2 FQGNSA. Germline trimming cut 3 bases from V and 4 bases from J; bases unmatched to any gene: 6. The CDR3 is 15 amino acids. The CDR3 sequence: CASSFDRDRGYEQYF. The sequenced part of the CDR3 DNA is TGTGCCAGCAGCTTTGACCGGGACAGGGGTTACGAG.

This clone showed up many times. The read comes to an end 3 residues before the CDR3 does, leaving the germline J gene to fill in the end. The gene calls are TRBV12-3 or TRBV12-4 and TRBJ1-3; D is unresolved. Trimming stripped 6 bases from V and 5 bases from J, with 11 bases between. The CDR3 contains 13 residues. This CDR3 is CASSSEDRNTIYF. The covered CDR3 bases are TGTGCCAGCAGCTCGGAAGACAGAAACACC.

This clone was counted many times. The read terminates 3 residues ahead of where the CDR3 ends, so the germline J gene completes it. The chain employs TRBV11-2 and TRBJ2-7; D perhaps matches TRBD2 (6 bases). This CDR3 has 15 amino acids. Germline-derived CDR1 and CDR2 are SGHAT and FQNNGV. The ends were cut back, 2 bases at V and 0 bases at J, with 11 bases in the middle. The CDR3 is CASSLIAALSYEQYF. The CDR3 bases that were read are TGTGCCAGCAGCTTAATAGCGGCCCTCTCCTACGAG. Full variable domain (remainder filled in from reference TRBV11-2 and TRBJ2-7): EAGVAQSPRYKIIEKRQSVAFWCNPISGHATLYWYQQILGQGPKLLIQFQNNGVVDDSQLPKDRFSAERLKGVDSTLKIQPAKLEDSAVYLCASSLIAALSYEQYFGPGTRLTVT.

This clone was counted many times. The observed sequence ends 3 residues before the CDR3 terminus, with the missing tail filled in from the germline J gene. This chain links TRBV5-1 with TRBJ2-2; the D gene is possibly TRBD2 (5 bases). Trimming cost V 6 bases and J 5 bases, with 11 bases left between them. Germline CDR1 and CDR2: SGHRS and YFSETQ. CDR3 length: 13 amino acids. CDR3 residues: CASTNSGTGELFF. CDR3 bases read: TGCGCCAGCACCAACTCGGGGACCGGGGAG.

This clone was detected ten times or more. The read comes to an end 3 residues before the CDR3 does, leaving the germline J gene to fill in the end. This chain joins TRBV2 and TRBJ2-7; D remains ambiguous. Trimming removed 3 bases from V and 3 bases from J, with 15 bases in between. Germline-derived CDR1 and CDR2 are SNHLY and FYNNEI. The CDR3 is 15 residues long. The CDR3 bases that were read are TGTGCCAGCAGTGATACAACACCAAAGATCTACGAG. Its protein is CASSDTTPKIYE. The full CDR3 protein reads CASSDTTPKIYEQYF.

The table lists this clone with many counts. Read data end 3 residues before the CDR3 end; the end is taken from the germline J gene. The chain links TRBV7-9 to TRBJ1-2; TRBD1 is a possible D gene (6 bases). V shed 1 base and J shed 3 bases, with 9 bases lying between them. The CDR3 sequence is 14 residues long. Germline loops: CDR1 SEHNR, CDR2 FQNEAQ (reference sequence). This CDR3 is CASSLGRGDYGYTF. The part of the CDR3 DNA that was read is TGTGCCAGCAGCTTAGGCAGGGGAGACTATGGC.

The table lists this clone with many counts. The CDR3 goes on 3 residues after the read ends, and that part is filled in from the germline J gene. The J gene is TRBJ2-1, the V gene TRBV7-2; no definite D call. This CDR3 has 13 residues. V lost 0 bases and J 4 bases, leaving 4 bases between the germline ends. Germline CDR1 SGHTA, CDR2 FQGNSA. CDR3 protein: CASSLALYNEQFF. The CDR3 DNA, read in part, is TGTGCCAGCAGCTTAGCGCTATACAATGAG.

In this sample, this clone turned up many times. The read ends 3 residues shy of where the CDR3 ends; the end is completed using the germline J gene. The chain links TRBV4-1 to TRBJ2-1; weak D call: TRBD2 (6 bases). This CDR3 has 18 amino acids. Germline values: CDR1 MGHRA, CDR2 YSYEKL. V was shortened by 0 bases and J by 7 bases, with 22 bases between the two germline ends. The covered CDR3 bases are TGCGCCAGCAGCCAAGATGGTTTGGCTTACCTCCGGGGGAATGAG. This encodes CASSQDGLAYLRGNE. The whole CDR3 protein reads CASSQDGLAYLRGNEQFF.

For this clone: Compared with germline, one end of the junction differs, possibly owing to a read error. The read finishes 3 residues shy of the CDR3 end, and the germline J gene is used to complete it. V gene TRBV7-4 combines with J gene TRBJ2-7; 7 bases are shared with TRBD2. In germline, CDR1 is SGHVT, CDR2 SQSDAQ. This CDR3 contains 16 residues. CDR3 DNA, as far as it was read: TGCACCAGCAGCCGAGGACCAGCCGGGGGGTCCTACGAG. It codes for CTSSRGPAGGSYE. The whole CDR3 reads CTSSRGPAGGSYEQYF. The full variable domain, its missing parts supplied by reference TRBV7-4 and TRBJ2-7, is GAGVSQSPRYKVAKRGRDVALRCDSISGHVTLYWYRQTLGQGSEVLTYSQSDAQRDKSGRPSGRFSAERPERSVSTLKIQRTEQGDSAVYLCTSSRGPAGGSYEQYFGPGTRLTVT.

This clone was observed many times. The read comes to an end 3 residues before the CDR3 does, leaving the germline J gene to fill in the end. The rearrangement uses TRBV4-2 and TRBJ1-5; TRBD1 is a possible D gene (6 bases). The germline CDR1 and CDR2 sequences are LGHNA and YNFKEQ. This CDR3 has 18 amino acids. Trimming shortened V by 3 bases and J by 0 bases, and 18 bases separated the two germline ends. CDR3 bases read: TGTGCCAGCAGCCAGGCTGACAGGCGCCAAGATAGCAATCAGCCC. This codes for CASSQADRRQDSNQP. Given in full, the CDR3 is CASSQADRRQDSNQPQHF.

On this clone itself: The read is 3 residues too short to cover the CDR3 end, so that end is filled in from the germline J gene. The chain uses TRBV5-1 and TRBJ2-7; 10 positions agree with TRBD1. The CDR3 totals 18 residues. Germline assignment: CDR1 SGHRS and CDR2 YFSETQ. V lost 2 bases, J lost 5 bases, and 16 bases stayed unmatched. The sequenced part of the CDR3 DNA is TGCGCCAGCAGCTTTAGTCCATTGGGGACAGGGGAAACTGACGAG. It specifies CASSFSPLGTGETDE. The whole CDR3 protein reads CASSFSPLGTGETDEQYF.

This clone was detected many times. The sequence runs out 3 residues before the end of the CDR3; the remainder is reconstructed from the germline J gene. V gene TRBV20-1 combines with J gene TRBJ2-7; 9 nucleotides match TRBD2. The CDR3 consists of 13 residues. V was pared by 6 bases and J by 3 bases, with 6 bases of the junction left unmatched. Per the germline V gene, CDR1 is DFQATT and CDR2 is SNEGSKA (reference sequence). CDR3 DNA, as far as it was read: TGCAGTGCCCCTAGCGGGACAAGCTACGAG. Protein sequence: CSAPSGTSYE. The full CDR3 is CSAPSGTSYEQYF.

This clone was detected many times. The missing CDR3 end, 3 residues past where the read stops, is filled in from the germline J gene. The chain combines TRBV7-3 with TRBJ2-2; TRBD2 aligns across 12 bases. The trim removed 5 bases at V and 5 bases at J, leaving 6 bases unmatched. The CDR3 consists of 16 residues. Germline V gives CDR1 SGHTA, CDR2 FQGTGA. The CDR3 is CASSPGTSGPTGELFF. The DNA read from the CDR3 is TGTGCCAGCAGCCCAGGGACTAGCGGGCCTACCGGGGAG.

With respect to this clone: The sequenced fragment ends 3 residues before the CDR3 boundary, so the rest is inferred from the germline J gene. The rearrangement uses TRBV13 and TRBJ1-2; the match to TRBD1 covers 8 bases. The germline V gene has CDR1 PRHDT and CDR2 FYEKMQ (reference sequence). CDR3 size: 14 residues. The trim removed 7 bases at V and 4 bases at J, leaving 8 bases unmatched. The CDR3 protein is CASTTTGDSYGYTF. The CDR3 DNA, read in part, is TGTGCCAGCACCACGACAGGGGACAGCTATGGC. Complete variable domain (other parts from reference TRBV13 and TRBJ1-2): AAGVIQSPRHLIKEKRETATLKCYPIPRHDTVYWYQQGPGQDPQFLISFYEKMQSDKGSIPDRFSAQQFSDYHSELNMSSLELGDSALYFCASTTTGDSYGYTFGSGTRLTVV.

This clone was recorded many times. The read ends 3 residues early relative to the CDR3; the germline J gene fills the gap. The chain is built from TRBV9 and TRBJ2-5; TRBD2 aligns across 14 bases. V shed 3 bases, J shed 2 bases, and the junction held 3 bases outside the gene matches. Germline CDR1 reads SGDLS; CDR2 reads YYNGEE. The CDR3 has 16 residues. Partial CDR3 DNA: TGTGCCAGCAGCGCGGGGACTAGCGGGAGTCAAGAGACC. It is translated as CASSAGTSGSQET. The whole CDR3 region reads CASSAGTSGSQETQYF.

This clone showed up many times. The read halts 3 residues ahead of the CDR3 end, with the missing end drawn from the germline J gene. V usage is TRBV4-2 and J usage is TRBJ2-5; 9 positions agree with TRBD2. The V and J ends lost 3 bases and 0 bases, in that order; junction bases with no gene match: 8. Germline CDR1 LGHNA, CDR2 YNFKEQ. The CDR3 loop spans 17 amino acids. The CDR3 bases that were read are TGTGCCAGCAGCCATTGGGGAGCGGGGGGAGACCAAGAGACC. This codes for CASSHWGAGGDQET. The entire CDR3 reads CASSHWGAGGDQETQYF.

This clone was detected many times. The CDR3 end falls 3 residues outside the read, so it is completed with the germline J gene. This chain uses TRBV18 with TRBJ2-3, with D unresolved. V lost 5 bases to trimming and J lost 5 bases, with 11 bases between them. The germline CDR1 and CDR2 sequences are KGHSH and LQKENI. CDR3 length: 13 residues. The CDR3: CASSRLAIDTQYF. The CDR3 bases that were read are TGTGCCAGCTCAAGATTAGCAATAGATACG. Drawing the rest from reference TRBV18 and TRBJ2-3, the complete variable domain is NAGVMQNPRHLVRRRGQEARLRCSPMKGHSHVYWYRQLPEEGLKFMVYLQKENIIDESGMPKERFSAEFPKEGPSILRIQQVVRGDSAAYFCASSRLAIDTQYFGPGTRLTVL.

This clone was recorded at least ten times. The read halts 3 residues ahead of the CDR3 end, with the missing end drawn from the germline J gene. V usage is TRBV5-1 and J usage is TRBJ2-2; 15 nucleotides align to TRBD2. J gave up 5 bases and V 6 bases, and 2 bases lay outside the gene matches. The V gene's germline CDR1 is SGHRS and CDR2 YFSETQ. CDR3 size: 15 residues. CDR3 protein: CASTGLAGGTGELFF. The covered CDR3 bases are TGCGCCAGCACAGGACTAGCGGGAGGGACCGGGGAG.